Reported below is one T cell receptor beta chain. CDR3 size: 15 residues. Germline CDR1 is MNHEY and CDR2 is SMNVEV (reference sequence). The trim removed 8 bases at V and 3 bases at J, leaving 13 bases unmatched. Documented time point: cycle 4 day 1 (C4D1), after 6 weeks of nivolumab. Each patient experienced a relapse that followed autologous stem cell transplantation, and brentuximab vedotin exposure varied. Sequencing used immunoSEQ multiplex PCR; TCRdb keeps in-frame clones, though not all of them. The data contain 85,000 to 90,000 clones, around nine tenths of them singletons. The sample originates from a study of PD-1 blockade in classical Hodgkin lymphoma.

This receptor was obtained from a human donor with classical Hodgkin lymphoma. The chain employs TRBV27 and TRBJ2-7, with 7 positions matching TRBD2. Sample: peripheral blood mononuclear cells (PBMCs), taken before the fourth cycle of nivolumab. CDR3 in DNA: TGTGCCAGCCGTTATAACCGGGACTACCTCTACGAGCAGTACTTC. This gives the protein CASRYNRDYLYEQYF.